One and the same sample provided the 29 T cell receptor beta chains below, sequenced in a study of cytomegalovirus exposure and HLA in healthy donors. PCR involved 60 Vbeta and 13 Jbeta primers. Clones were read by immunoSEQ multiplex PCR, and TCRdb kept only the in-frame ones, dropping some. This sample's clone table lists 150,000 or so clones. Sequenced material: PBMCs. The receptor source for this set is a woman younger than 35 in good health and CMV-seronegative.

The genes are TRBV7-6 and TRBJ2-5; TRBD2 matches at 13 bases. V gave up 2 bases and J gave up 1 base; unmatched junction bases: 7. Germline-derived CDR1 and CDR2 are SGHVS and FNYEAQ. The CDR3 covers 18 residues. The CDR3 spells CASSLRLAGGLRQETQYF. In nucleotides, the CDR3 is TGTGCCAGCAGCTTAAGACTAGCGGGAGGCCTCCGCCAAGAGACCCAGTACTTC.

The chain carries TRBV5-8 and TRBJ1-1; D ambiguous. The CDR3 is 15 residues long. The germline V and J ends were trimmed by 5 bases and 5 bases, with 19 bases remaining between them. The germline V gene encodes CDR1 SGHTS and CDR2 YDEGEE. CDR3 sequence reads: CASREVPLMWTEAFF. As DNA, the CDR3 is TGTGCCAGCAGAGAGGTCCCTCTAATGTGGACTGAAGCTTTCTTT.

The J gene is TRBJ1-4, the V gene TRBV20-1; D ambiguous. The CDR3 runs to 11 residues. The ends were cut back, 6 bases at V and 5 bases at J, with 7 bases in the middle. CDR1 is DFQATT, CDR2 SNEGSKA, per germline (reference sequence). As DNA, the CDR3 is TGCAGTGCACAGATCAATGAAAAACTGTTTTTT. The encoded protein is CSAQINEKLFF.

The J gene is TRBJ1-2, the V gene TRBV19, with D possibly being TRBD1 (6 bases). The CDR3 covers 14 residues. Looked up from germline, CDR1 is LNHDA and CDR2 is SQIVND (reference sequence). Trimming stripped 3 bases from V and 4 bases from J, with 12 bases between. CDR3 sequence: CASSIQRQAYGYTF. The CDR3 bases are TGTGCCAGTAGTATTCAAAGACAGGCCTATGGCTACACCTTC.

CDR3: CASSWGLAENTDTQYF. CDR3 DNA sequence: TGTGCCAGCAGCTGGGGACTAGCGGAGAACACAGATACGCAGTATTTT. The chain couples TRBV11-2 to TRBJ2-3; 11 bases agree with TRBD2. J was trimmed by 2 bases and V by 4 bases; bases with no gene match: 5. Germline V gives CDR1 SGHAT, CDR2 FQNNGV. The CDR3 loop spans 16 amino acids.

The DNA for the CDR3 is TGTGCCAGCAGTGGACAGGTTAAGCAGTACTTC. This translates into CASSGQVKQYF. This sequence joins TRBV6-1 and TRBJ2-7; D may be TRBD1 (6 bases). Germline V gene lookup returns CDR1 MNHNS and CDR2 SASEGT. There are 11 residues in the CDR3. V lost 4 bases and J 8 bases, leaving 9 bases between the germline ends.

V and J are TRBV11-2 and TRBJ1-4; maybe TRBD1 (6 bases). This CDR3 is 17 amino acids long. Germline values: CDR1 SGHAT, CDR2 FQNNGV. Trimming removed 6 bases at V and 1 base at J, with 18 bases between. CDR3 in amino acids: CASRLTGLSGTNEKLFF. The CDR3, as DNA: TGTGCCAGCAGACTTACAGGGTTAAGCGGAACTAATGAAAAACTGTTTTTT.

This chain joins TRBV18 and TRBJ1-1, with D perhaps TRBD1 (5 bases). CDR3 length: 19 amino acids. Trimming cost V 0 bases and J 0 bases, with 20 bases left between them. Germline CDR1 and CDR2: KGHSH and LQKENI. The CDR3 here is CASSPPTLRGLHMNTEAFF. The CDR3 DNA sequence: TGTGCCAGCTCACCACCGACGTTAAGGGGACTACATATGAACACTGAAGCTTTCTTT.

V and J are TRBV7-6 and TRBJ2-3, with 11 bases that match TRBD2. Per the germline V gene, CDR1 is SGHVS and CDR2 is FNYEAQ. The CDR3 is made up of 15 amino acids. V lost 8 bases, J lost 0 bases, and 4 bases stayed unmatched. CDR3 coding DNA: TGTGCCAGCGGAGGGACTAGCGGCAGCACAGATACGCAGTATTTT. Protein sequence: CASGGTSGSTDTQYF.

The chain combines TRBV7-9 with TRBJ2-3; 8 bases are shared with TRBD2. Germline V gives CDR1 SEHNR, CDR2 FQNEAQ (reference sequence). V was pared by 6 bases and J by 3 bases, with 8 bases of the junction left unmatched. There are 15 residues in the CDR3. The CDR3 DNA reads TGTGCCAGCAGTTCAAGACAGCGGGAGACAGATACGCAGTATTTT. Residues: CASSSRQRETDTQYF.

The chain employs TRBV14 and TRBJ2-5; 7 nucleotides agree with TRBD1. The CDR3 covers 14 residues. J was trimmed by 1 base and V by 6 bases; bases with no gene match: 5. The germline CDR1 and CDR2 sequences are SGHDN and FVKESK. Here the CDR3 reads CASSFRQGQETQYF. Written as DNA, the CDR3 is TGTGCCAGCAGTTTCAGACAGGGCCAAGAGACCCAGTACTTC.

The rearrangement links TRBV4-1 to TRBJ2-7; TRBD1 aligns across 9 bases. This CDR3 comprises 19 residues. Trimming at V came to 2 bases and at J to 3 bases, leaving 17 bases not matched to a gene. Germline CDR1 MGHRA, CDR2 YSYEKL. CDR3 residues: CASSQSTGGLAEFNYEQYF. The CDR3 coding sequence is TGCGCCAGCAGCCAATCTACAGGGGGCTTAGCGGAATTCAACTACGAGCAGTACTTC.

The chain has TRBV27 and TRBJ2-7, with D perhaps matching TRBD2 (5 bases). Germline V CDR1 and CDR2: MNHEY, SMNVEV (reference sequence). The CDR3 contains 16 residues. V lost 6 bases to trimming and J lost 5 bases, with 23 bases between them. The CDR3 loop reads CASSITTTGSIDEQYF. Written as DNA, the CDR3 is TGTGCCAGCAGCATTACGACGACGGGAAGCATTGACGAGCAGTACTTC.

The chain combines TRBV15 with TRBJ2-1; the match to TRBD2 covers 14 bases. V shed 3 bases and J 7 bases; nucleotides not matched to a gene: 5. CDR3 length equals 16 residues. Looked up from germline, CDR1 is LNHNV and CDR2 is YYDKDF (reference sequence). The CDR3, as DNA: TGTGCCACCAGCAGTACCGGGACTAGCGGGAGTAATGAGCAGTTCTTC. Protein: CATSSTGTSGSNEQFF.

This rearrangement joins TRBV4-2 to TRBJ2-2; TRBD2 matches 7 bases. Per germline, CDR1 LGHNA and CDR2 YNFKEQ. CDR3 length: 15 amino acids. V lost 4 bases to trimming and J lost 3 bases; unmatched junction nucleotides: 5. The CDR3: CASSPGGRDTGELFF. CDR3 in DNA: TGTGCCAGCAGCCCTGGCGGGAGAGACACCGGGGAGCTGTTTTTT.

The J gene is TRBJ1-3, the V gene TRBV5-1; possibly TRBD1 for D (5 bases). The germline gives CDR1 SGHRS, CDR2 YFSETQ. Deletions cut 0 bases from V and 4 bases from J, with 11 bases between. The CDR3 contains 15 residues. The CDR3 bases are TGCGCCAGCAGCTTGGCCGGGGACTTAGGAAACACCATATATTTT. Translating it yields CASSLAGDLGNTIYF.

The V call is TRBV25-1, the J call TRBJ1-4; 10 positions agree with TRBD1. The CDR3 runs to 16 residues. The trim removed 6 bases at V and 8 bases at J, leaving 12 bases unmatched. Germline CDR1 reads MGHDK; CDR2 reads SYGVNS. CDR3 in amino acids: CASRDLDRGLEEKLFF. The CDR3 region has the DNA TGTGCCAGCAGAGACCTAGACAGGGGGCTAGAGGAAAAACTGTTTTTT.

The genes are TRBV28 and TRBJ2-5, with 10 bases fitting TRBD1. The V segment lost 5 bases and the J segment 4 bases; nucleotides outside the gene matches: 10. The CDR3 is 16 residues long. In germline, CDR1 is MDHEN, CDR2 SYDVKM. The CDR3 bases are TGTGCCAGCAGTACCCCGACAGGGGGCGGGGGAGAGACCCAGTACTTC. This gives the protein CASSTPTGGGGETQYF. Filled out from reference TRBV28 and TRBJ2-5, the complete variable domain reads DVKVTQSSRYLVKRTGEKVFLECVQDMDHENMFWYRQDPGLGLRLIYFSYDVKMKEKGDIPEGYSVSREKKERFSLILESASTNQTSMYLCASSTPTGGGGETQYFGPGTRLLVL.

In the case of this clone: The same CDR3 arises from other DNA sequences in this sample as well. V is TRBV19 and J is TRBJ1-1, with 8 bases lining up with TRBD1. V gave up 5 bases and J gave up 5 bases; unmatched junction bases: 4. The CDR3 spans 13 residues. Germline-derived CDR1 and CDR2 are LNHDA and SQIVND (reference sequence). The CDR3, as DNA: TGTGCCAGTAGTGGAACAGGGGGGACTGAAGCTTTCTTT. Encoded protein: CASSGTGGTEAFF.

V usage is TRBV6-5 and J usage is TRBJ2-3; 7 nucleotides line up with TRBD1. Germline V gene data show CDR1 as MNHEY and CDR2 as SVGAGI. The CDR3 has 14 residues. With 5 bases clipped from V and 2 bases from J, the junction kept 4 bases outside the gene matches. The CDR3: CASSRTGDTDTQYF. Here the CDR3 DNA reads TGTGCCAGCAGTAGAACAGGGGACACAGATACGCAGTATTTT.

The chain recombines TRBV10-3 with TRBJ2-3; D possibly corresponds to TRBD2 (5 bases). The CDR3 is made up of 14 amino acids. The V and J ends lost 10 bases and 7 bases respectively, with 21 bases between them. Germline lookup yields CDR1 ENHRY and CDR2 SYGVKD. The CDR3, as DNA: TGTGCCACCATGACTACAACCCAACAGTATACGCAGTATTTT. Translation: CATMTTTQQYTQYF.

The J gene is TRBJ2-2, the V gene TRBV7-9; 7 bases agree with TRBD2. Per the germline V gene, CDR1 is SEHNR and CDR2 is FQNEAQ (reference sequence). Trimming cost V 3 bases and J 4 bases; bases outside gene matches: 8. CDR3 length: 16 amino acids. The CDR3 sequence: CASSFLSGSGTGELFF. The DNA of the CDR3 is TGTGCCAGCAGCTTCCTTAGCGGGTCGGGCACCGGGGAGCTGTTTTTT.

The CDR3 here is CASSLAGGETQYF. The CDR3 coding sequence is TGCGCCAGCTCTCTAGCGGGAGGGGAGACCCAGTACTTC. The chain carries TRBV10-1 and TRBJ2-5, with 12 nucleotides matching TRBD2. Germline-derived CDR1 and CDR2 are WNHNN and SYGVQD (reference sequence). J lost 5 bases, V lost 8 bases, and 3 bases had no gene match. There are 13 residues in the CDR3.

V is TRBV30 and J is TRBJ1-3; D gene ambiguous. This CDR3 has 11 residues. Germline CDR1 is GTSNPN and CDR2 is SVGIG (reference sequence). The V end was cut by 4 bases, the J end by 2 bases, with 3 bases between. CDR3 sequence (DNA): TGTGCCTGGACAGCTGGAAACACCATATATTTT. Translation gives CAWTAGNTIYF.

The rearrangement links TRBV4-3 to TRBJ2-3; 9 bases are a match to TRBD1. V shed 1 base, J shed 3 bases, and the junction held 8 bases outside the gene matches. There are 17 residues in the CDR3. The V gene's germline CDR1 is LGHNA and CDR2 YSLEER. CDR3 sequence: CASSQVGGTGLTDTQYF. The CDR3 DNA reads TGCGCCAGCAGCCAAGTTGGGGGGACAGGGTTGACAGATACGCAGTATTTT.

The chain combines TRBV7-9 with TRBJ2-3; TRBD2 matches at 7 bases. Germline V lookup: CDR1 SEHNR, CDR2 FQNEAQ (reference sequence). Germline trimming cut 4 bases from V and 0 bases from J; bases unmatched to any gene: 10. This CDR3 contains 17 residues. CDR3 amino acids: CASSSWGSGLSTDTQYF. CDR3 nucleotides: TGTGCCAGCAGCTCGTGGGGTAGCGGGCTTAGCACAGATACGCAGTATTTT.

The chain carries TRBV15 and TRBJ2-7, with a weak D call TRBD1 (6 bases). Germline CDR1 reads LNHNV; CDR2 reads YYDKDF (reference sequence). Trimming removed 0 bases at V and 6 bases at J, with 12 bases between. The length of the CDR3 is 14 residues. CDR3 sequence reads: CATSRDKGGGEQYF. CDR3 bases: TGTGCCACCAGCAGAGATAAAGGGGGTGGCGAGCAGTACTTC. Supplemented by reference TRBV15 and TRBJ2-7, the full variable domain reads DAMVIQNPRYQVTQFGKPVTLSCSQTLNHNVMYWYQQKSSQAPKLLFHYYDKDFNNEADTPDNFQSRRPNTSFCFLDIRSPGLGDTAMYLCATSRDKGGGEQYFGPGTRLTVT.

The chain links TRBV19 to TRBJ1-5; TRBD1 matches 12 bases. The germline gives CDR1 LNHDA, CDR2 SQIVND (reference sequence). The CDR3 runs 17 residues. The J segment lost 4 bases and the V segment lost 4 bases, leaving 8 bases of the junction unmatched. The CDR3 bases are TGTGCCAGTAGTAACCGGGACAGGGGGCGCGGGAATCAGCCCCAGCATTTT. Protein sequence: CASSNRDRGRGNQPQHF.

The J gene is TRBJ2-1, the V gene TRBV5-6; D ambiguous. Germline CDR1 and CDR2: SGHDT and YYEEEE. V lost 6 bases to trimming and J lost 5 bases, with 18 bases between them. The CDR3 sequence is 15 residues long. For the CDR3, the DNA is TGTGCCAGCAAGCTTGGTACTATCTTGCACAATGAGCAGTTCTTC. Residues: CASKLGTILHNEQFF.